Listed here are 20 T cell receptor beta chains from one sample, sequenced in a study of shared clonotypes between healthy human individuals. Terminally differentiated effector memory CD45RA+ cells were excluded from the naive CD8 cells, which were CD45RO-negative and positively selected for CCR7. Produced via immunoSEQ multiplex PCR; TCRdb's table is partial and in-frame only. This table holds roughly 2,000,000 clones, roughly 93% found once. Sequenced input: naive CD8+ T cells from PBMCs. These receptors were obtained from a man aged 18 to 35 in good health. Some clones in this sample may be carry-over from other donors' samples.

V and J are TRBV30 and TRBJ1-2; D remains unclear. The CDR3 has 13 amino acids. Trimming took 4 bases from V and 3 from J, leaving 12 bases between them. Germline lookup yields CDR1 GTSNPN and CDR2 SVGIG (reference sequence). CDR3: CAWMIGSYYGYTF. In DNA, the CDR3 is TGTGCCTGGATGATCGGCAGCTACTATGGCTACACCTTC.

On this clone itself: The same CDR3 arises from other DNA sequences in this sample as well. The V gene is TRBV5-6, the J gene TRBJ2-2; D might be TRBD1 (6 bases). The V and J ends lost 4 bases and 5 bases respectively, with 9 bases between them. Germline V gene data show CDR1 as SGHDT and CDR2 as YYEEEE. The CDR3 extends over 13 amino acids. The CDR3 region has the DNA TGTGCCAGCAGCCAGGGGAGTACCGGGGAGCTGTTTTTT. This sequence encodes CASSQGSTGELFF.

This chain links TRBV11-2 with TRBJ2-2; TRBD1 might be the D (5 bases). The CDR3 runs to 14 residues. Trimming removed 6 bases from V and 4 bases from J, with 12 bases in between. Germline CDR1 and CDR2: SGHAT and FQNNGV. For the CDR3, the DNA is TGTGCCAGCAGTTTGGCCAGGGTCACCGGGGAGCTGTTTTTT. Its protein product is CASSLARVTGELFF.

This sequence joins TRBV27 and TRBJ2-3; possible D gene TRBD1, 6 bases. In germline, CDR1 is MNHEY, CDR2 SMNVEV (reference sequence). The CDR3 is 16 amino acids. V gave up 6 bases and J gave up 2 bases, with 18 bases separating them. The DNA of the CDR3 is TGTGCCAGCAGACCCTTCTGGGGGCGAGACACAGATACGCAGTATTTT. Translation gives CASRPFWGRDTDTQYF.

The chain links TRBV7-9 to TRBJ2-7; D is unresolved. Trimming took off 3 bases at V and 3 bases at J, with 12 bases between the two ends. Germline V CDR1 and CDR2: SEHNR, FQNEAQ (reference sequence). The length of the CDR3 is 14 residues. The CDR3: CASSFDTQNYEQYF. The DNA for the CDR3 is TGTGCCAGCAGCTTCGACACTCAGAACTACGAGCAGTACTTC. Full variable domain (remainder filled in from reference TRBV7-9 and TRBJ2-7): DTGVSQNPRHKITKRGQNVTFRCDPISEHNRLYWYRQTLGQGPEFLTYFQNEAQLEKSRLLSDRFSAERPKGSFSTLEIQRTEQGDSAMYLCASSFDTQNYEQYFGPGTRLTVT.

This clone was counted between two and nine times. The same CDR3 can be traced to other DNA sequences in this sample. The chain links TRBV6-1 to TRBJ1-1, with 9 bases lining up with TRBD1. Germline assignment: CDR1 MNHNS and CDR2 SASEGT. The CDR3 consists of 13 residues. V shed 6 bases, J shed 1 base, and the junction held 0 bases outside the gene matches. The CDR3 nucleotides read TGTGCCAGCAGGGACAGGGGGAACACTGAAGCTTTCTTT. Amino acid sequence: CASRDRGNTEAFF.

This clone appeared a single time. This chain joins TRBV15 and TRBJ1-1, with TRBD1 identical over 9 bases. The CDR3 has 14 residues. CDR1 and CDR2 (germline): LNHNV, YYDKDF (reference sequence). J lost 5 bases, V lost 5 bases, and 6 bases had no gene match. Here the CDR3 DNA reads TGTGCCACCAGCGCACGGGACAGGGTTACTGAAGCTTTCTTT. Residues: CATSARDRVTEAFF.

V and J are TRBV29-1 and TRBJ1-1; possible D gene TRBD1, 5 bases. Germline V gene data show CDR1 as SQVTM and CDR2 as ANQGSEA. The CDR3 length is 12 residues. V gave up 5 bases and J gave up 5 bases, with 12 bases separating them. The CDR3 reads CSVQGGGTEAFF. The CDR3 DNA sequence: TGCAGCGTTCAGGGCGGAGGGACTGAAGCTTTCTTT.

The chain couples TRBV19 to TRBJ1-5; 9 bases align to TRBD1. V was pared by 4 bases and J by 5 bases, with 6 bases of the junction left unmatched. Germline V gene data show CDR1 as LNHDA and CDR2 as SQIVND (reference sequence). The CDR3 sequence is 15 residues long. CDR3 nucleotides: TGTGCCAGTAGTACAATAACAGGGGGCCATCAGCCCCAGCATTTT. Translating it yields CASSTITGGHQPQHF.

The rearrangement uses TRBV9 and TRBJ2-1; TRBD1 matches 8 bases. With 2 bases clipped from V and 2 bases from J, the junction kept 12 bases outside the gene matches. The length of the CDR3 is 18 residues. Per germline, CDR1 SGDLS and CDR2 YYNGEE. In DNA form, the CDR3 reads TGTGCCAGCAGCGTCCTTGAGGAGGGGACAGGTCCCTACAATGAGCAGTTCTTC. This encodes CASSVLEEGTGPYNEQFF.

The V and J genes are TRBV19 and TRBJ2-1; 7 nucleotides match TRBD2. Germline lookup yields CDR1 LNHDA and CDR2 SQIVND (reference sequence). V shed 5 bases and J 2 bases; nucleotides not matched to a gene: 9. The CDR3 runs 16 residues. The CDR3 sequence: CASSPASGFAYNEQFF. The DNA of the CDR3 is TGTGCCAGTAGTCCCGCTAGCGGTTTCGCCTACAATGAGCAGTTCTTC.

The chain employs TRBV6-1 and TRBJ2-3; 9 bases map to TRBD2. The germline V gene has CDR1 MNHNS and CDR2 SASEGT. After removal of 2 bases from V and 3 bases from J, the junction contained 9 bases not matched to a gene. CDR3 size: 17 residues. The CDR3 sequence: CASSEWLAGMGTDTQYF. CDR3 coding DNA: TGTGCCAGCAGTGAATGGCTAGCGGGAATGGGAACAGATACGCAGTATTTT.

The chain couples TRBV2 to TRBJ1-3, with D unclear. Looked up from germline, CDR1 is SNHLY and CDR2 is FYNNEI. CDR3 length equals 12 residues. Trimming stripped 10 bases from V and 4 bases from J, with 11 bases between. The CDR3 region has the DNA TGTGCCACCCTCTTTTCCGGAAACACCATATATTTT. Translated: CATLFSGNTIYF.

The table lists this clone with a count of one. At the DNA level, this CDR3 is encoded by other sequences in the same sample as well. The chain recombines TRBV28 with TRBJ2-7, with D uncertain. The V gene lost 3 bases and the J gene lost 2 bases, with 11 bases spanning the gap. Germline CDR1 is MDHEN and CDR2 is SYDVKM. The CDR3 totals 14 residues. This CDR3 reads CASSLAGSTYEQYF. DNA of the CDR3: TGTGCCAGCAGTTTGGCAGGCAGTACCTACGAGCAGTACTTC.

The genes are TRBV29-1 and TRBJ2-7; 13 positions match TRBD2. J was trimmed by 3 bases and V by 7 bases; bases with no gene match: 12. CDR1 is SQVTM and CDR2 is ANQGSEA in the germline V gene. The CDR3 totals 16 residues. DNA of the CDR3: TGCAGCGCTAGGGGACTAGCGGGAACTGCCTACTACGAGCAGTACTTC. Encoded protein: CSARGLAGTAYYEQYF.

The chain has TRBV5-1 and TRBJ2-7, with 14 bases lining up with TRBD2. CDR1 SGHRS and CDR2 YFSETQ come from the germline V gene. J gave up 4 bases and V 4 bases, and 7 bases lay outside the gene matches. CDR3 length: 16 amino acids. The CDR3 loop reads CASSQGLAGDFYEQYF. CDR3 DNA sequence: TGCGCCAGCAGCCAGGGACTAGCGGGAGATTTTTACGAGCAGTACTTC.

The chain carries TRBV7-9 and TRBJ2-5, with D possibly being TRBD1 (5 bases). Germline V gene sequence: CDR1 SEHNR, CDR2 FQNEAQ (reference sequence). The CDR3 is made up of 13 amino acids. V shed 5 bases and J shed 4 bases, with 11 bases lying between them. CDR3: CASSPGRVETQYF. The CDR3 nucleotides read TGTGCCAGCAGCCCCGGCAGGGTAGAGACCCAGTACTTC.

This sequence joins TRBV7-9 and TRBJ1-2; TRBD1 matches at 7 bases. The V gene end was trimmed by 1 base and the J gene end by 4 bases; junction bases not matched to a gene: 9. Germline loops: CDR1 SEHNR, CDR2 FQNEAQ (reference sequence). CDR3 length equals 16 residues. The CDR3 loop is CASSLVGTEFGYGYTF. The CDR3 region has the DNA TGTGCCAGCAGCTTAGTAGGGACAGAGTTCGGCTATGGCTACACCTTC.

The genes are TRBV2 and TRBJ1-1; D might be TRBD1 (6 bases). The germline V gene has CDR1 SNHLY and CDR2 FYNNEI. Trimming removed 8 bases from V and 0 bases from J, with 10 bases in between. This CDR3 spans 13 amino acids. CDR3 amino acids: CASGWDMNTEAFF. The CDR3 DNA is TGTGCCAGCGGTTGGGACATGAACACTGAAGCTTTCTTT.

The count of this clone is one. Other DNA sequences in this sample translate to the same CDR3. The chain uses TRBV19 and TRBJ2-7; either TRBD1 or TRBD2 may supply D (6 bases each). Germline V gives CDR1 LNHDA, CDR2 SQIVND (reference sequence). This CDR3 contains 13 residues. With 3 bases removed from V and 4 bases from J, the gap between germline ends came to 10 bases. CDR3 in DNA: TGTGCCAGTAGTATGGGGGGCGGGTACGAGCAGTACTTC. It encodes CASSMGGGYEQYF.